The 26 T cell receptor beta chains reported below all come from one sample, sequenced in a study of blood T cell repertoires in COVID-19. Here immunoSEQ multiplex PCR was the method, and the copy in TCRdb shows in-frame clones only, minus some. The table records tens of thousands of clones, 90% of them present only once. Sequencing used peripheral blood. These receptors were taken from a human donor in a cohort sampled during active COVID-19.

The chain links TRBV19 to TRBJ2-1, with TRBD2 identical over 10 bases. The V segment lost 7 bases and the J segment 0 bases; nucleotides outside the gene matches: 6. This CDR3 is 16 amino acids long. The V gene's germline CDR1 is LNHDA and CDR2 SQIVND (reference sequence). The CDR3 reads CASIKREGGSYNEQFF. Written as DNA, the CDR3 is TGTGCCAGTATCAAGCGGGAGGGGGGCTCCTACAATGAGCAGTTCTTC.

The J gene is TRBJ1-1, the V gene TRBV19; D is possibly TRBD1 (6 bases). This CDR3 is 16 amino acids long. CDR1 LNHDA and CDR2 SQIVND come from the germline V gene (reference sequence). V was pared by 6 bases and J by 3 bases, with 20 bases between. The chain's CDR3 is CASSLLGGEEYTEAFF. The CDR3 nucleotides are TGTGCCAGTAGCCTCCTAGGGGGGGAGGAATACACTGAAGCTTTCTTT.

The V gene is TRBV23-1, the J gene TRBJ2-5; 8 bases map to TRBD2. TRBV23-1 qualifies as an ORF whose function is uncertain. V lost 4 bases to trimming and J lost 3 bases; unmatched junction nucleotides: 10. The CDR3 consists of 16 residues. CDR3: CASSPQVAGTEETQYF. The DNA for the CDR3 is TGCGCCAGCAGTCCCCAGGTAGCGGGGACGGAAGAGACCCAGTACTTC.

This chain links TRBV25-1 with TRBJ1-2; D is perhaps TRBD1 (6 bases). CDR1 MGHDK and CDR2 SYGVNS come from the germline V gene. The CDR3 extends over 13 amino acids. V lost 5 bases, J lost 2 bases, and 9 bases lay in between. This chain's CDR3 is CASSLGGNYGYTF. CDR3 DNA sequence: TGTGCCAGCAGTTTAGGGGGAAACTATGGCTACACCTTC.

The chain carries TRBV4-2 and TRBJ2-5, with a possible D match to TRBD1 (6 bases). The CDR3 is 16 residues long. The germline V gene encodes CDR1 LGHNA and CDR2 YNFKEQ. Trimming removed 1 base from V and 5 bases from J, with 17 bases in between. CDR3 loop: CASSQAASGEWETQYF. The DNA of the CDR3 is TGTGCCAGCAGCCAAGCGGCCTCAGGGGAGTGGGAGACCCAGTACTTC.

V is TRBV28 and J is TRBJ2-3, with D unresolved. Germline V gene data show CDR1 as MDHEN and CDR2 as SYDVKM. V shed 1 base and J shed 5 bases, with 7 bases lying between them. CDR3 length: 13 residues. DNA of the CDR3: TGTGCCAGCAGTTTATCCGGTGGAGATACGCAGTATTTT. Residues: CASSLSGGDTQYF.

The chain joins TRBV9 to TRBJ1-2; D might be TRBD1 (5 bases). The germline V gene encodes CDR1 SGDLS and CDR2 YYNGEE. The CDR3 extends over 13 amino acids. Trimming stripped 2 bases from V and 3 bases from J, with 8 bases between. CDR3 nucleotides: TGTGCCAGCAGCGTCGACAGTCACTATGGCTACACCTTC. Protein sequence: CASSVDSHYGYTF. Using reference TRBV9 and TRBJ1-2 for the parts outside the CDR3, the full variable domain is DSGVTQTPKHLITATGQRVTLRCSPRSGDLSVYWYQQSLDQGLQFLIQYYNGEERAKGNILERFSAQQFPDLHSELNLSSLELGDSALYFCASSVDSHYGYTFGSGTRLTVV.

The V call is TRBV11-2, the J call TRBJ2-2; no reliable D call. Trimming removed 5 bases at V and 1 base at J, with 8 bases between. Per germline, CDR1 SGHAT and CDR2 FQNNGV. The CDR3 consists of 14 residues. CDR3 residues: CASSARQNTGELFF. The CDR3 DNA sequence: TGTGCCAGCAGCGCACGACAGAACACCGGGGAGCTGTTTTTT. Supplemented by reference TRBV11-2 and TRBJ2-2, the full variable domain reads EAGVAQSPRYKIIEKRQSVAFWCNPISGHATLYWYQQILGQGPKLLIQFQNNGVVDDSQLPKDRFSAERLKGVDSTLKIQPAKLEDSAVYLCASSARQNTGELFFGEGSRLTVL.

This chain uses TRBV18 with TRBJ2-2, with 8 bases lining up with TRBD2. There are 18 residues in the CDR3. V shed 0 bases, J shed 8 bases, and the junction held 14 bases outside the gene matches. Germline V gene data show CDR1 as KGHSH and CDR2 as LQKENI. In nucleotides, the CDR3 is TGTGCCAGCTCACCACCCATTACTAGCGGCCCACGGATGGGGGAGCTGTTTTTT. Protein: CASSPPITSGPRMGELFF. Combining the CDR3 with reference TRBV18 and TRBJ2-2 gives the whole variable domain NAGVMQNPRHLVRRRGQEARLRCSPMKGHSHVYWYRQLPEEGLKFMVYLQKENIIDESGMPKERFSAEFPKEGPSILRIQQVVRGDSAAYFCASSPPITSGPRMGELFFGEGSRLTVL.

This clone was counted only a few times. The gene calls are TRBV28 and TRBJ2-7, with 16 bases aligning to TRBD2. V trimming: 6 bases; J trimming: 4 bases; junction bases outside the gene matches: 9. The germline gives CDR1 MDHEN, CDR2 SYDVKM. The CDR3 is 17 amino acids. This chain's CDR3 is CASSPGTSGRARYEQYF. The CDR3 DNA sequence: TGTGCCAGCAGCCCAGGGACTAGCGGGAGGGCCCGATACGAGCAGTACTTC. The full variable domain, in which reference TRBV28 and TRBJ2-7 provide the parts outside the CDR3, is DVKVTQSSRYLVKRTGEKVFLECVQDMDHENMFWYRQDPGLGLRLIYFSYDVKMKEKGDIPEGYSVSREKKERFSLILESASTNQTSMYLCASSPGTSGRARYEQYFGPGTRLTVT.

This chain joins TRBV9 and TRBJ1-4; TRBD1 matches at 8 bases. The ends lost 0 bases at V and 8 bases at J; junction bases unmatched: 3. From germline, CDR1 is SGDLS and CDR2 YYNGEE. The CDR3 covers 14 residues. CDR3 sequence: CASSVGRTGEKLFF. CDR3 coding DNA: TGTGCCAGCAGCGTAGGGAGGACAGGGGAAAAACTGTTTTTT.

The chain employs TRBV19 and TRBJ1-6; the D gene is possibly TRBD1 (5 bases). Looked up from germline, CDR1 is LNHDA and CDR2 is SQIVND (reference sequence). The germline V and J ends were trimmed by 6 bases and 7 bases, with 16 bases remaining between them. CDR3 size: 15 residues. The CDR3 loop reads CASSPSLGGNSPLHF. As DNA, the CDR3 is TGTGCCAGTAGCCCCTCGTTGGGGGGGAATTCACCCCTCCACTTT.

V usage is TRBV19 and J usage is TRBJ1-2; 10 bases line up with TRBD1. Trimming removed 5 bases from V and 6 bases from J; junction bases left unmatched: 3. CDR1 is LNHDA and CDR2 is SQIVND in the germline V gene (reference sequence). This CDR3 region has 13 residues. In DNA, the CDR3 is TGTGCCAGTAGTTTCGGGACAGGGGATGGCTACACCTTC. This encodes CASSFGTGDGYTF. Full variable domain (rest looked up from reference TRBV19 and TRBJ1-2): DGGITQSPKYLFRKEGQNVTLSCEQNLNHDAMYWYRQDPGQGLRLIYYSQIVNDFQKGDIAEGYSVSREKKESFPLTVTSAQKNPTAFYLCASSFGTGDGYTFGSGTRLTVV.

The J gene is TRBJ2-2, the V gene TRBV15, with D tentatively TRBD2 (5 bases). V gave up 1 base and J gave up 5 bases, with 8 bases separating them. There are 14 residues in the CDR3. Looked up from germline, CDR1 is LNHNV and CDR2 is YYDKDF (reference sequence). CDR3 nucleotides: TGTGCCACCAGCAGAGTCACGGGAACCGGGGAGCTGTTTTTT. Residues: CATSRVTGTGELFF.

The rearrangement joins TRBV5-5 to TRBJ1-3; D not resolved. This CDR3 has 15 residues. In germline, CDR1 is SGHKS, CDR2 YYEKEE (reference sequence). The V and J ends lost 0 bases and 0 bases respectively, with 7 bases between them. CDR3 loop: CASSLELGSGNTIYF. DNA for the CDR3: TGTGCCAGCAGCTTGGAACTCGGCTCTGGAAACACCATATATTTT.

J is TRBJ2-3 and V is TRBV5-1; a weak D match, TRBD2 (5 bases). The CDR3 spans 15 residues. V lost 0 bases, J lost 5 bases, and 13 bases lay in between. CDR1 and CDR2 (germline): SGHRS, YFSETQ. The CDR3 here is CASSLGPGLQDTQYF. Here the CDR3 DNA reads TGCGCCAGCAGCTTGGGCCCGGGATTACAAGATACGCAGTATTTT.

V usage is TRBV19 and J usage is TRBJ1-1; D is undetermined. V was clipped by 3 bases and J by 1 base, with 12 bases between them. The CDR3 totals 15 residues. Germline V gene data show CDR1 as LNHDA and CDR2 as SQIVND (reference sequence). CDR3 in amino acids: CASSMDPRENTEAFF. The CDR3 bases are TGTGCCAGTAGTATGGACCCTCGGGAGAACACTGAAGCTTTCTTT.

The rearrangement joins TRBV7-3 to TRBJ2-2; 11 nucleotides align to TRBD2. Germline CDR1 is SGHTA and CDR2 is FQGTGA. The length of the CDR3 is 16 residues. V was clipped by 5 bases and J by 3 bases; unmatched bases: 5. CDR3 protein: CASSETSGTHTGELFF. CDR3 nucleotide sequence: TGTGCCAGCAGCGAGACTAGCGGGACCCACACCGGGGAGCTGTTTTTT.

This chain links TRBV9 with TRBJ2-7; 9 bases align to TRBD2. Germline V lookup: CDR1 SGDLS, CDR2 YYNGEE. The CDR3 length is 16 residues. V was pared by 4 bases and J by 2 bases, with 10 bases of the junction left unmatched. The CDR3 spells CASSRQTAGGPYEQYF. In nucleotides, the CDR3 is TGTGCCAGCAGCAGACAGACGGCGGGGGGGCCCTACGAGCAGTACTTC.

This clone occurred once. The J gene is TRBJ2-1, the V gene TRBV3-1 (or the pseudogene TRBV3-2); TRBD2 agrees at 11 bases. CDR3 length: 15 residues. Looked up from germline, CDR1 is LGHDT and CDR2 is YNNKEL (reference sequence). The V and J ends lost 3 bases and 4 bases, in that order; junction bases with no gene match: 2. CDR3 nucleotide sequence: TGTGCCAGCAGCCAGGGACTAGCGGTTTACAATGAGCAGTTCTTC. It encodes CASSQGLAVYNEQFF.

The chain is built from TRBV13 and TRBJ2-1; 13 bases are a match to TRBD2. The trim removed 5 bases at V and 7 bases at J, leaving 11 bases unmatched. Per the germline V gene, CDR1 is PRHDT and CDR2 is FYEKMQ (reference sequence). This CDR3 is built from 17 residues. The CDR3 protein is CASSAPPGLAGMNEQFF. DNA for the CDR3: TGTGCCAGCAGCGCACCCCCGGGACTAGCGGGAATGAATGAGCAGTTCTTC.

CDR3 region: CASSQDTRGAGDTQYF. As DNA, the CDR3 is TGCGCCAGCAGCCAAGATACGCGGGGGGCCGGGGATACGCAGTATTTT. This rearrangement joins TRBV4-3 to TRBJ2-3, with 8 nucleotides matching TRBD2. Germline CDR1 LGHNA, CDR2 YSLEER. V lost 0 bases, J lost 6 bases, and 8 bases stayed unmatched. The CDR3 is 16 amino acids.

The genes are TRBV4-1 and TRBJ1-4; perhaps TRBD1 as D (6 bases). The CDR3 contains 16 residues. CDR1 is MGHRA, CDR2 YSYEKL, per germline. Trimming left V 3 bases short and J 4 bases short, with 15 bases between. The DNA for the CDR3 is TGCGCCAGCAGCCATCCTCACAGGGCGGATAATGAAAAACTGTTTTTT. As protein: CASSHPHRADNEKLFF.

The chain is built from TRBV7-9 and TRBJ2-2; D is ambiguous. Germline V CDR1 and CDR2: SEHNR, FQNEAQ (reference sequence). V gave up 5 bases and J gave up 0 bases, with 10 bases separating them. This CDR3 is built from 15 residues. CDR3 sequence reads: CASSHRKTNTGELFF. The CDR3 nucleotides are TGTGCCAGCAGCCACAGAAAAACGAACACCGGGGAGCTGTTTTTT.

This chain links TRBV19 with TRBJ2-3; D unclear. V was shortened by 1 base and J by 4 bases, with 9 bases between the two germline ends. Germline-derived CDR1 and CDR2 are LNHDA and SQIVND (reference sequence). The length of the CDR3 is 14 residues. The CDR3 loop is CASSIGRVPDTQYF. For the CDR3, the DNA is TGTGCCAGTAGTATAGGCCGGGTCCCAGATACGCAGTATTTT. Drawing the rest from reference TRBV19 and TRBJ2-3, the complete variable domain is DGGITQSPKYLFRKEGQNVTLSCEQNLNHDAMYWYRQDPGQGLRLIYYSQIVNDFQKGDIAEGYSVSREKKESFPLTVTSAQKNPTAFYLCASSIGRVPDTQYFGPGTRLTVL.

V is TRBV28 and J is TRBJ2-1; TRBD2 aligns across 8 bases. Germline-derived CDR1 and CDR2 are MDHEN and SYDVKM. This CDR3 has 14 residues. The trim removed 8 bases at V and 7 bases at J, leaving 10 bases unmatched. CDR3 loop: CASGGSGTGNEQFF. The CDR3 DNA reads as TGTGCCAGCGGGGGTAGCGGGACTGGTAATGAGCAGTTCTTC. Filled out from reference TRBV28 and TRBJ2-1, the complete variable domain reads DVKVTQSSRYLVKRTGEKVFLECVQDMDHENMFWYRQDPGLGLRLIYFSYDVKMKEKGDIPEGYSVSREKKERFSLILESASTNQTSMYLCASGGSGTGNEQFFGPGTRLTVL.